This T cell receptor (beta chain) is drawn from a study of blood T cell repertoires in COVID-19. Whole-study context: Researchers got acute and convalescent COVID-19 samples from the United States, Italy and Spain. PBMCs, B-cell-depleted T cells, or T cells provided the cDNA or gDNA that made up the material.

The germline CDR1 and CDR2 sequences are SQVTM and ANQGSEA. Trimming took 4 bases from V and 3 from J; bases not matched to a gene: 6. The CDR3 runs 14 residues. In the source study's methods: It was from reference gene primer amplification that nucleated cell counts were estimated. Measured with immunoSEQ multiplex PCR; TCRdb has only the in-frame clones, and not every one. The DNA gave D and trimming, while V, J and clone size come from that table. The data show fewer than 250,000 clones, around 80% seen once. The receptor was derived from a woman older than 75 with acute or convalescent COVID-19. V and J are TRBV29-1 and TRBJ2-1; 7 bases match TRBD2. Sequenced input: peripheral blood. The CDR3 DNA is TGCAGCGTTGGGACCGCTAGCGGCTACAATGAGCAGTTCTTC. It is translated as CSVGTASGYNEQFF.